Listed here is a single T cell receptor (beta chain). Its antigen target is currently unknown. Per-base qualities were not stored, and no clone one base away is much larger. The junction carries 9 bases between V and J, which are trimmed by 5 bases and 1 base respectively. Looking up the germline V gene yields CDR1 SNHLY and CDR2 FYNNEI. Counted from cysteine to phenylalanine, this CDR3 has 15 amino acids. Here the CDR3 DNA is all that survives: 45 bases in frame from base 1. The sample originates from a study of control samples from healthy donors and cancer patients (dated by TCRdb to about 2020). The library was made by the immunoSEQ multiplex PCR assay. TCRdb limited this immuneACCESS table to in-frame rearrangements with V and J called. A share of clones is missing; checked studies link under half to unresolved V genes, and the rest is unexplained. The sample table holds fewer than 200,000 clones, of which 93% were seen once. Over 4% of the sample rests with the top ten.

The sequencing sample was made of blood. The sequence came from a woman in her sixties in good health. This sequence uses TRBV2 and TRBJ2-6, with no reliable assignment of the D segment. The DNA is TGTGCCAGCAGTTTACGGAATTCTGGGGCCAACGTCCTGACTTTC. Translated, this gives CASSLRNSGANVLTF.